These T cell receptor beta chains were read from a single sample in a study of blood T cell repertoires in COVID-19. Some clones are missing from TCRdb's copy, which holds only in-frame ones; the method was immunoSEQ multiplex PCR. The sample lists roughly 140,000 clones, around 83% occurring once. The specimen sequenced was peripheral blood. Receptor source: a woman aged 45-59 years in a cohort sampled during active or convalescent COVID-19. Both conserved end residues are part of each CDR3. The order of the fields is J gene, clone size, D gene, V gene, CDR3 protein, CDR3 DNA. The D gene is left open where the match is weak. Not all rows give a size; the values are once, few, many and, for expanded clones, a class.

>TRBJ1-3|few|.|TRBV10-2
CASASEGGGNTIYF
TGCGCCAGCGCCTCGGAGGGTGGTGGAAACACCATATATTTT
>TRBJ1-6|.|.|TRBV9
CASSPIAGSPLHF
TGTGCCAGCAGCCCAATCGCAGGTTCACCCCTCCACTTT
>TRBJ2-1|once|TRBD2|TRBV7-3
CASSYAGGQYNEQFF
TGTGCCAGCAGCTACGCGGGGGGGCAATACAATGAGCAGTTCTTC
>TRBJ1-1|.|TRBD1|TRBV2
CASSEADRGFTEAFF
TGTGCCAGCAGTGAGGCCGACAGGGGCTTCACTGAAGCTTTCTTT
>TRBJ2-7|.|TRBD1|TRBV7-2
CASSLGTGASYEQYF
TGTGCCAGCAGCTTAGGGACAGGGGCCTCCTACGAGCAGTACTTC
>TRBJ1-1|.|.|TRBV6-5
CASSRGGSNTEAFF
TGTGCCAGCAGTCGGGGTGGGTCGAACACTGAAGCTTTCTTT
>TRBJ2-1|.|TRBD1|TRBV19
CASSLTRRGRDEQFF
TGTGCCAGTAGTCTTACCCGCAGGGGGCGCGATGAGCAGTTCTTC
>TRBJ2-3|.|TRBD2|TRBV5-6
CASSSAGGTDTQYF
TGTGCCAGCAGCTCAGCGGGGGGAACAGATACGCAGTATTTT
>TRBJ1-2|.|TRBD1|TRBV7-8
CASSKGQGTHGYTF
TGTGCCAGCAGTAAGGGACAGGGCACTCATGGCTACACCTTC
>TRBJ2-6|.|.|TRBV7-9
CASSQTESGANVLTF
TGTGCCAGCAGCCAGACAGAGTCTGGGGCCAACGTCCTGACTTTC
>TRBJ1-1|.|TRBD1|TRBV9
CASRSGGTDMNTEAFF
TGTGCCAGCAGATCGGGGGGGACAGACATGAACACTGAAGCTTTCTTT
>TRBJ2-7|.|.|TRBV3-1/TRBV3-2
CASSQLAAHEQYF
TGTGCCAGCAGCCAGTTAGCGGCCCACGAGCAGTACTTC
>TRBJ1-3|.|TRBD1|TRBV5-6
CASSLGWTGALSGNTIYF
TGTGCCAGCAGCTTGGGGTGGACAGGTGCCCTCTCTGGAAACACCATATATTTT
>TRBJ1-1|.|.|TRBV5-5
CASSLQGKAFF
TGTGCCAGCAGCTTGCAGGGTAAAGCTTTCTTT
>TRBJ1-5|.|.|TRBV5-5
CASSVDTIQPQHF
TGTGCCAGCAGCGTTGACACGATTCAGCCCCAGCATTTT
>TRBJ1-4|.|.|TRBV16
CASSQWGLANEKLFF
TGTGCCAGCAGCCAATGGGGGCTGGCTAATGAAAAACTGTTTTTT
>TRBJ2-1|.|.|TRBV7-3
CASSHGQYNEQFF
TGTGCCAGCAGCCACGGACAGTACAATGAGCAGTTCTTC
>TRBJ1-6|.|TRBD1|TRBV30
CAWRQRTGGFLSYNSPLHF
TGTGCCTGGAGGCAAAGGACAGGGGGTTTTTTGTCCTATAATTCACCCCTCCACTTT
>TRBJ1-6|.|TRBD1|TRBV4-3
CASSQDRTGGSYNSPLHF
TGCGCCAGCAGCCAAGATAGGACAGGGGGATCCTATAATTCACCCCTCCACTTT
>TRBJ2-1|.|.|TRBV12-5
CASGLVLEQFF
TGTGCTAGTGGTTTGGTACTTGAGCAGTTCTTC
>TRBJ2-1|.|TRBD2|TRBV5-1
CASSLAGAGILNEQFF
TGCGCCAGCAGCTTGGCCGGAGCGGGGATCCTAAATGAGCAGTTCTTC
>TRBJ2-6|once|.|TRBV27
CASSLLPGANVLTF
TGTGCCAGCAGTTTACTCCCGGGGGCCAACGTCCTGACTTTC
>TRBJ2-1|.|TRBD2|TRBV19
CASSIDRAGGVNEQFF
TGTGCCAGTAGTATCGATCGAGCGGGGGGGGTGAATGAGCAGTTCTTC
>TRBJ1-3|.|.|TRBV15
CATHSGNTIYF
TGTGCCACTCACTCTGGAAACACCATATATTTT
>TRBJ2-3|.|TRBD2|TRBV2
CASPWDPGTSYTDTQYF
TGTGCCAGCCCATGGGACCCCGGGACTAGCTATACAGATACGCAGTATTTT
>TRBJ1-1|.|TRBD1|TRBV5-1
CASSPDRVNTEAFF
TGCGCCAGCAGCCCTGACAGGGTGAACACTGAAGCTTTCTTT
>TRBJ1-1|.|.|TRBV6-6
CASTEESRTEAFF
TGTGCCAGCACTGAGGAGTCCCGCACTGAAGCTTTCTTT
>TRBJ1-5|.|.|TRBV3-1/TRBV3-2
CASSQGEGYQPQHF
TGTGCCAGCAGCCAAGGGGAGGGCTATCAGCCCCAGCATTTT
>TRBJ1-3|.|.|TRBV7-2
CASSLVSGVGNTIYF
TGTGCCAGCAGCTTAGTGTCAGGGGTAGGAAACACCATATATTTT